This T cell receptor beta chain was captured by sequencing in a study of blood T cell repertoires in COVID-19. Study in general: In each case, the material was cDNA or gDNA derived from T cells, B-cell-depleted T cells, or PBMCs.

Germline CDR1 SNHLY, CDR2 FYNNEI. V lost 1 base, J lost 8 bases, and 11 bases lay in between. There are 14 residues in the CDR3. Some clones are missing from TCRdb's copy, which holds only in-frame ones; the method was immunoSEQ multiplex PCR. The table records hundreds of thousands of clones, around 89% of them present only once. The chain is built from TRBV2 and TRBJ1-4, with D unclear. The source is a woman aged 45 to 65 who had recovered from COVID-19. What was sequenced was PBMCs or T cells enriched from blood (not recorded which). The CDR3 is CASSEGEKWEKLFF. The DNA for the CDR3 is TGTGCCAGCAGTGAAGGGGAGAAGTGGGAAAAACTGTTTTTT. Drawing the rest from reference TRBV2 and TRBJ1-4, the complete variable domain is EPEVTQTPSHQVTQMGQEVILRCVPISNHLYFYWYRQILGQKVEFLVSFYNNEISEKSEIFDDQFSVERPDGSNFTLKIRSTKLEDSAMYFCASSEGEKWEKLFFGSGTQLSVL.